This T cell receptor (beta chain) was sequenced for a study of cytomegalovirus exposure and HLA in healthy donors. The wider study: The same platform used for the 666 first-cohort repertoires was also used for the approximately 120 validation repertoires, as a later analysis reported. Study results and limitations: Among the CMV-associated chains, a few were confirmed in vitro as specific for CMV antigens. The study labeled 150 to 200 TCR beta chains cytomegalovirus-associated.

The CDR3 length is 15 residues. Germline V gene data show CDR1 as SGHAT and CDR2 as FQNNGV. Trimming pared 5 bases from V and 0 bases from J, leaving 14 bases between. This clone was seen a handful of times. No antigen is known for it. The assay was immunoSEQ multiplex PCR, and TCRdb's table has in-frame clones only and misses some. The sample shows some 140,000 clones, approximately 80% of them seen only once. Sequences were obtained from PBMCs. V gene TRBV11-2 combines with J gene TRBJ2-7; unclear D gene. The TCR was taken from a man in his thirties or forties in good health and CMV-seropositive. CDR3 residues: CASSPLPLSSYEQYF. Written as DNA, the CDR3 is TGTGCCAGCAGCCCCCTCCCTCTGAGCTCCTACGAGCAGTACTTC.